The present TCR beta chain was sequenced within a study of control samples from healthy donors and cancer patients. The J segment lost 4 bases and the V segment lost 3 bases, leaving 4 bases of the junction unmatched. The germline V gene encodes CDR1 LGHNA and CDR2 YSLEER. The CDR3 covers 15 residues. Generated by immunoSEQ multiplex PCR, the TCRdb table keeps only in-frame clones and is missing some. This table holds around 52,000 clones, approximately 90% found once. The chain has TRBV4-3 and TRBJ2-1; 9 bases align to TRBD2. The receptor's source is a young man with colorectal cancer. The sample taken for sequencing was PBMCs. The CDR3 DNA sequence: TGCGCCAGCAGCCAGGGGACTAGCCTTTACAATGAGCAGTTCTTC. It codes for CASSQGTSLYNEQFF.